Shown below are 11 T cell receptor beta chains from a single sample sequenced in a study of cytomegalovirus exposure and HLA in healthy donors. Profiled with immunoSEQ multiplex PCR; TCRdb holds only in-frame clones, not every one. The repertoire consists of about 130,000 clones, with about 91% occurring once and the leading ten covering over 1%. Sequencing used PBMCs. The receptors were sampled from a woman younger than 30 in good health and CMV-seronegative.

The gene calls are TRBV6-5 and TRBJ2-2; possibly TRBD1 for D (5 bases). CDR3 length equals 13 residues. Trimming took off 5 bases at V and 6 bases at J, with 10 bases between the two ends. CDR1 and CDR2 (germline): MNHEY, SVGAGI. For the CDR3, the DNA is TGTGCCAGCAGTAAGGGGTGGCCCGGGGAGCTGTTTTTT. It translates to CASSKGWPGELFF.

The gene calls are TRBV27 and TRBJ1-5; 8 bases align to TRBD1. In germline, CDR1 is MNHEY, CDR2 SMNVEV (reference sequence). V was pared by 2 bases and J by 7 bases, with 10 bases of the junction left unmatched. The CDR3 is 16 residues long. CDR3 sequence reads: CASSLTAGGAGQPQHF. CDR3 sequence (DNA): TGTGCCAGCAGTTTAACGGCAGGGGGCGCCGGGCAGCCCCAGCATTTT.

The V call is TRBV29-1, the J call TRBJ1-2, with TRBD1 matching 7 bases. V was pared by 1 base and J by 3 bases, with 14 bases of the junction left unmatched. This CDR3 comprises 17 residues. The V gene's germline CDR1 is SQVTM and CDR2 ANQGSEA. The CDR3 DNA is TGCAGCGTTGAAGGCGAACCGGGACAGAATTATCACTATGGCTACACCTTC. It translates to CSVEGEPGQNYHYGYTF.

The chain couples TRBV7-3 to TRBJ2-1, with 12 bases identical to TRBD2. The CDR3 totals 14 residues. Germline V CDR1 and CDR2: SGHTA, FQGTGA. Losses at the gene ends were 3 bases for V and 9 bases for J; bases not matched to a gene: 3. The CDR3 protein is CASSLGLAGGEQFF. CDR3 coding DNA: TGTGCCAGCAGCTTGGGACTAGCGGGTGGTGAGCAGTTCTTC. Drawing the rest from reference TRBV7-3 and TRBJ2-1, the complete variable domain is GAGVSQTPSNKVTEKGKYVELRCDPISGHTALYWYRQSLGQGPEFLIYFQGTGAADDSGLPNDRFFAVRPEGSVSTLKIQRTERGDSAVYLCASSLGLAGGEQFFGPGTRLTVL.

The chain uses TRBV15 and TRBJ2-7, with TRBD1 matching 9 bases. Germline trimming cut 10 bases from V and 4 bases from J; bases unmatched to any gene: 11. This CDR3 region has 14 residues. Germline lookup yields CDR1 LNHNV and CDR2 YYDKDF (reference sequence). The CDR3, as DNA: TGTGCCAAAAGGTGCGGACAGGGGTTATACGAGCAGTACTTC. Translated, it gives CAKRCGQGLYEQYF.

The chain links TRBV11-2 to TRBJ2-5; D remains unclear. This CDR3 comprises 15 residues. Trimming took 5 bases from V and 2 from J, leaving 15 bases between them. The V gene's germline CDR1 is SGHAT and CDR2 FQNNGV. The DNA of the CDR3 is TGTGCCAGCAGCGTACCGCAGGCATTTCAAGAGACCCAGTACTTC. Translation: CASSVPQAFQETQYF.

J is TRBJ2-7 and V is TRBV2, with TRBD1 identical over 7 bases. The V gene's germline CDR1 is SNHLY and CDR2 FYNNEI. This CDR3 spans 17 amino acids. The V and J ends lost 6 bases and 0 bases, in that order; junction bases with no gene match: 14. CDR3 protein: CASRERYRDSNSYEQYF. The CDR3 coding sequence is TGTGCCAGCAGGGAACGATACCGGGACAGCAACTCCTACGAGCAGTACTTC.

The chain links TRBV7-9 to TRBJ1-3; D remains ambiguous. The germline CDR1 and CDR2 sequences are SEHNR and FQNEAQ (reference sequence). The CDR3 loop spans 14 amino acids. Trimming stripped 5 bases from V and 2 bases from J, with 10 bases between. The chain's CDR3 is CASSLTTAGNTIYF. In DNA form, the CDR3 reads TGTGCCAGCAGCCTAACAACAGCTGGAAACACCATATATTTT.

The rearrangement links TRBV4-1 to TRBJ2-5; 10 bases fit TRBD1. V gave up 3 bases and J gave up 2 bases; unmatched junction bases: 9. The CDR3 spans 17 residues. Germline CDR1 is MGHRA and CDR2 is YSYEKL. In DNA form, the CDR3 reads TGCGCCAGCAGCCACTACCCGGGACAGGGGTCTCAAGAGACCCAGTACTTC. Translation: CASSHYPGQGSQETQYF.

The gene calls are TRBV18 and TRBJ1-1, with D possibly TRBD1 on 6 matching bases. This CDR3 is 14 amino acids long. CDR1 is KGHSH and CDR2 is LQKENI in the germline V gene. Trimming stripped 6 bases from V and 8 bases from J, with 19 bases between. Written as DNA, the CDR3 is TGTGCCAGCTCCACGGTACGGGGGGCATTGGAAGCTTTCTTT. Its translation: CASSTVRGALEAFF.

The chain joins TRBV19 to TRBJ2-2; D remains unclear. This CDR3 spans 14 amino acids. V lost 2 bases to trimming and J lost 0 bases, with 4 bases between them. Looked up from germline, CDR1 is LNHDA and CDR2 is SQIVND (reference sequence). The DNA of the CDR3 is TGTGCCAGTAGTATATCAGCGAACACCGGGGAGCTGTTTTTT. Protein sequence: CASSISANTGELFF.